The entry below gives a single TCR beta chain sequence along with its context. Antigen unknown. CDR1 and CDR2 from the germline V gene are KGHDR and SFDVKD. Trimming pared 5 bases from V and 1 base from J, leaving 5 bases between. The CDR3 loop spans 12 amino acids. A sample-barcoded 5' primer and a J-beta primer mix were used in a second PCR of about 6 to 11 cycles. TCRdb analysed the 5' RACE reads with MiXCR anew, one entry per CDR3 protein. The table includes 780,000 or so distinct CDR3 sequences, about 55% detected once. This specimen comes from a study of blood T cells in healthy people across ages. Study-level results: Significant beta diversity loss was already apparent by age approximately 38, declining roughly linearly. Among long-lived donors, naive CD4+ cells were more numerous and diversity higher than in aged donors.

Extraction of total RNA produced a minimum of 5 micrograms from each sample. The specimen sequenced was blood. This receptor was identified in a man at least 80 years old in good health. The rearrangement uses TRBV24-1 and TRBJ2-7; D uncertain. CDR3 DNA: TGTGCCACCAGTGGGGGTTCCTACGAGCAGTACTTC. This encodes CATSGGSYEQYF.